This is a list of T cell receptor beta chains from one sample in a study of cytomegalovirus exposure and HLA in healthy donors. Only in-frame clones appear in the TCRdb table, and some are missing; sequencing was by immunoSEQ multiplex PCR. The table records about 160,000 clones, roughly 87% of them present only once. The sample consisted of PBMCs. The source is a young woman in good health and CMV-seronegative. Each CDR3 is given with its conserved first and last residue. The D gene is left open where the match is weak. Clone size appears in some rows only: once, few, many, or a class for an expanded clone.

V: TRBV11-2
J: TRBJ2-7
size: -
D: -
CDR3: CASSLLYWTGVGTYEQYF
DNA: TGTGCCAGCAGCTTATTATACTGGACTGGGGTCGGGACCTACGAGCAGTACTTC

V: TRBV13
J: TRBJ2-7
size: -
D: TRBD1
CDR3: CASSLTGGHEQYF
DNA: TGTGCCAGCAGCCTTACAGGGGGTCACGAGCAGTACTTC

V: TRBV27
J: TRBJ1-1
size: -
D: -
CDR3: CASSPLPRTGGKAFF
DNA: TGTGCCAGCAGTCCCCTTCCTCGGACCGGGGGAAAAGCTTTCTTT

V: TRBV29-1
J: TRBJ2-5
size: -
D: -
CDR3: CSVEDNRAGRGETQYF
DNA: TGCAGCGTTGAAGATAACCGGGCCGGCAGGGGAGAGACCCAGTACTTC

V: TRBV6-5
J: TRBJ1-3
size: -
D: -
CDR3: CASSFAGMGNTIYF
DNA: TGTGCCAGCAGTTTCGCAGGGATGGGAAACACCATATATTTT

V: TRBV7-3
J: TRBJ1-1
size: -
D: -
CDR3: CASSLRGSSEAFF
DNA: TGTGCCAGCAGTCTTCGGGGGAGTAGTGAAGCTTTCTTT

V: TRBV6-4
J: TRBJ2-2
size: -
D: TRBD2
CDR3: CASSYTGRENTGELFF
DNA: TGTGCCAGCAGCTACACCGGGAGGGAGAACACCGGGGAGCTGTTTTTT

V: TRBV19
J: TRBJ2-1
size: -
D: TRBD2
CDR3: CASSIQGSGGQQFF
DNA: TGTGCCAGTAGTATACAGGGTAGCGGGGGCCAGCAGTTCTTC

V: TRBV5-1
J: TRBJ2-5
size: -
D: TRBD2
CDR3: CASSLEGLAGEETQYF
DNA: TGCGCCAGCAGCTTGGAGGGACTAGCGGGAGAAGAGACCCAGTACTTC

V: TRBV19
J: TRBJ1-1
size: once
D: TRBD1
CDR3: CASSVALGTGNTEAFF
DNA: TGTGCCAGTAGTGTAGCCCTCGGGACAGGGAATACTGAAGCTTTCTTT

V: TRBV5-1
J: TRBJ2-1
size: once
D: TRBD2
CDR3: CASTLPGGNEQFF
DNA: TGCGCCAGCACCCTACCGGGGGGCAATGAGCAGTTCTTC

V: TRBV4-1
J: TRBJ1-4
size: -
D: TRBD1
CDR3: CASSKGQGATNEKLFF
DNA: TGCGCCAGCAGCAAGGGACAGGGGGCAACTAATGAAAAACTGTTTTTT

V: TRBV7-2
J: TRBJ1-4
size: -
D: TRBD1
CDR3: CASSLRQGEKLFF
DNA: TGTGCCAGCAGCCTAAGACAGGGTGAAAAACTGTTTTTT

V: TRBV4-1
J: TRBJ2-7
size: -
D: -
CDR3: CASSSQERSYEQYF
DNA: TGCGCCAGCAGCTCCCAAGAGAGGTCCTACGAGCAGTACTTC

V: TRBV5-4
J: TRBJ2-7
size: -
D: -
CDR3: CASSSRWQGSYEQYF
DNA: TGTGCCAGCAGCTCAAGGTGGCAGGGAAGCTACGAGCAGTACTTC

V: TRBV4-2
J: TRBJ2-6
size: -
D: -
CDR3: CASSDLSGANVLTF
DNA: TGTGCCAGCAGCGACTTGTCAGGGGCCAACGTCCTGACTTTC

V: TRBV10-1
J: TRBJ2-5
size: -
D: -
CDR3: CASSEGGPRETQYF
DNA: TGCGCCAGCAGTGAGGGTGGCCCGCGGGAGACCCAGTACTTC

V: TRBV18
J: TRBJ2-1
size: -
D: -
CDR3: CASSLVPTTYNEQFF
DNA: TGTGCCAGCTCACTTGTACCGACAACCTACAATGAGCAGTTCTTC

V: TRBV4-1
J: TRBJ2-1
size: -
D: TRBD2
CDR3: CASRGGLAGGFSYNEQFF
DNA: TGCGCCAGCAGGGGGGGACTAGCGGGAGGTTTCTCCTACAATGAGCAGTTCTTC

V: TRBV27
J: TRBJ1-2
size: -
D: TRBD1
CDR3: CASSWGQSYGYTF
DNA: TGTGCCAGCAGTTGGGGACAGTCCTATGGCTACACCTTC

V: TRBV28
J: TRBJ1-5
size: -
D: -
CDR3: CASSVLGNQPQHF
DNA: TGTGCCAGCTCCGTGTTAGGCAATCAGCCCCAGCATTTT

V: TRBV2
J: TRBJ1-1
size: few
D: TRBD1
CDR3: CATSETRDRNTEAFF
DNA: TGTGCCACCAGCGAAACGAGGGACAGAAACACTGAAGCTTTCTTT

V: TRBV28
J: TRBJ2-5
size: -
D: -
CDR3: CASSLSGSEETQYF
DNA: TGTGCCAGCAGTCTATCCGGGAGCGAAGAGACCCAGTACTTC

V: TRBV7-8
J: TRBJ1-4
size: -
D: -
CDR3: CASSLVPGDSNRGEKLFF
DNA: TGTGCCAGCAGCTTAGTTCCAGGGGATTCTAATCGGGGTGAAAAACTGTTTTTT

V: TRBV5-1
J: TRBJ2-7
size: -
D: -
CDR3: CASATTGTTHYEQYF
DNA: TGCGCCAGCGCCACCACCGGGACAACCCACTACGAGCAGTACTTC

V: TRBV7-2
J: TRBJ1-1
size: -
D: -
CDR3: CASSLDLYHTEAFF
DNA: TGTGCCAGCAGCTTAGATTTATATCACACTGAAGCTTTCTTT

V: TRBV14
J: TRBJ1-2
size: -
D: -
CDR3: CASSQVIGYGYTF
DNA: TGTGCCAGCAGCCAAGTAATCGGCTATGGCTACACCTTC

V: TRBV4-1
J: TRBJ2-5
size: -
D: TRBD1
CDR3: CASSQDRTGLQETQYF
DNA: TGCGCCAGCAGCCAAGATCGGACAGGATTACAAGAGACCCAGTACTTC

V: TRBV9
J: TRBJ2-1
size: -
D: -
CDR3: CASSVGLPSPYNEQFF
DNA: TGTGCCAGCAGCGTAGGACTACCCTCCCCTTACAATGAGCAGTTCTTC

V: TRBV7-2
J: TRBJ1-5
size: -
D: -
CDR3: CASSLIKGMGQPQHF
DNA: TGTGCCAGCAGCTTAATTAAGGGGATGGGGCAGCCCCAGCATTTT

V: TRBV28
J: TRBJ2-1
size: once
D: TRBD2
CDR3: CASSRPLGTSGSAEQFF
DNA: TGTGCCAGCAGCCGGCCCCTCGGGACTAGCGGGAGCGCTGAGCAGTTCTTC

V: TRBV11-2
J: TRBJ2-7
size: few
D: -
CDR3: CASSLVLDGGYEQYF
DNA: TGTGCCAGCAGCTTAGTCCTAGACGGTGGGTACGAGCAGTACTTC

V: TRBV7-3
J: TRBJ2-1
size: -
D: -
CDR3: CASRGTGDEQFF
DNA: TGTGCCAGCAGAGGGACTGGGGATGAGCAGTTCTTC

V: TRBV7-3
J: TRBJ2-2
size: once
D: -
CDR3: CASSPTMNTGELFF
DNA: TGTGCCAGCAGCCCGACAATGAACACCGGGGAGCTGTTTTTT

V: TRBV11-2
J: TRBJ2-3
size: -
D: -
CDR3: CASSLGANTDTQYF
DNA: TGTGCCAGCAGCTTAGGGGCGAACACAGATACGCAGTATTTT

V: TRBV12-5
J: TRBJ2-2
size: -
D: -
CDR3: CAHASTGSPGELFF
DNA: TGTGCGCACGCCTCGACCGGGAGCCCGGGGGAGCTGTTTTTT

V: TRBV5-6
J: TRBJ1-2
size: -
D: -
CDR3: CASSLSGYGYTF
DNA: TGTGCCAGCAGCTTATCAGGGTATGGCTACACCTTC

V: TRBV6-6
J: TRBJ2-1
size: -
D: -
CDR3: CASSYGFGQNEQFF
DNA: TGTGCCAGCAGTTACGGGTTCGGACAGAATGAGCAGTTCTTC

V: TRBV4-1
J: TRBJ2-7
size: -
D: TRBD1
CDR3: CASSQAGTGVTYEQYF
DNA: TGCGCCAGCAGCCAAGCCGGGACAGGGGTTACCTACGAGCAGTACTTC

V: TRBV5-4
J: TRBJ2-1
size: -
D: TRBD2
CDR3: CASSLEPSGSSYNEQFF
DNA: TGTGCCAGCAGCTTAGAGCCTAGCGGGAGTTCCTACAATGAGCAGTTCTTC

V: TRBV7-6
J: TRBJ2-3
size: -
D: TRBD1
CDR3: CASSPGQGGGTDTQYF
DNA: TGTGCCAGCAGCCCCGGACAGGGCGGGGGCACAGATACGCAGTATTTT

V: TRBV6-1
J: TRBJ1-3
size: -
D: TRBD1
CDR3: CASSETGGASGNTIYF
DNA: TGTGCCAGCAGCGAAACAGGGGGCGCATCAGGAAACACCATATATTTT

V: TRBV21-1
J: TRBJ2-7
size: -
D: -
CDR3: CANRDRVYEQYF
DNA: TGTGCCAACCGGGACAGGGTTTACGAGCAGTACTTC

V: TRBV27
J: TRBJ2-7
size: -
D: TRBD1
CDR3: CASSPTPGTGSYEQYF
DNA: TGTGCCAGCAGTCCGACTCCCGGGACAGGGTCATACGAGCAGTACTTC

V: TRBV28
J: TRBJ1-2
size: -
D: TRBD1
CDR3: CASNVQGWLGYTF
DNA: TGTGCCAGCAATGTACAGGGGTGGCTTGGCTACACCTTC

V: TRBV27
J: TRBJ2-7
size: -
D: TRBD1
CDR3: CASSPSRQGPYEQYF
DNA: TGTGCCAGCAGTCCCAGCCGACAGGGGCCCTACGAGCAGTACTTC

V: TRBV4-1
J: TRBJ2-5
size: -
D: -
CDR3: CASSRGLFQETQYF
DNA: TGCGCCAGCAGCCGGGGACTGTTCCAAGAGACCCAGTACTTC

V: TRBV7-2
J: TRBJ2-2
size: once
D: TRBD2
CDR3: CASSARTSGAPTGELFF
DNA: TGTGCCAGCAGCGCTAGGACTAGCGGGGCGCCCACCGGGGAGCTGTTTTTT

V: TRBV11-3
J: TRBJ2-2
size: -
D: -
CDR3: CASSLINTGELFF
DNA: TGTGCCAGCAGCTTAATAAACACCGGGGAGCTGTTTTTT

V: TRBV2
J: TRBJ2-2
size: -
D: -
CDR3: CASILSRSPGELFF
DNA: TGTGCCAGCATCCTTTCCAGGTCCCCCGGGGAGCTGTTTTTT

V: TRBV18
J: TRBJ1-3
size: -
D: -
CDR3: CASSPLAGSGNTIYF
DNA: TGTGCCAGCTCACCACTAGCTGGATCTGGAAACACCATATATTTT

V: TRBV13
J: TRBJ2-1
size: -
D: TRBD1
CDR3: CASSPDRGNGNEQFF
DNA: TGTGCCAGCAGCCCCGACAGGGGGAATGGTAATGAGCAGTTCTTC

V: TRBV30
J: TRBJ1-3
size: -
D: -
CDR3: CAWSPGLAGNTIYF
DNA: TGTGCCTGGAGTCCAGGGCTCGCTGGAAACACCATATATTTT

V: TRBV25-1
J: TRBJ1-4
size: few
D: -
CDR3: CASSPGKEKLFF
DNA: TGTGCCAGCAGTCCAGGGAAGGAAAAACTGTTTTTT

V: TRBV11-1
J: TRBJ2-7
size: -
D: TRBD1
CDR3: CASSSDRAEQYF
DNA: TGTGCCAGCAGCTCGGACAGGGCCGAGCAGTACTTC